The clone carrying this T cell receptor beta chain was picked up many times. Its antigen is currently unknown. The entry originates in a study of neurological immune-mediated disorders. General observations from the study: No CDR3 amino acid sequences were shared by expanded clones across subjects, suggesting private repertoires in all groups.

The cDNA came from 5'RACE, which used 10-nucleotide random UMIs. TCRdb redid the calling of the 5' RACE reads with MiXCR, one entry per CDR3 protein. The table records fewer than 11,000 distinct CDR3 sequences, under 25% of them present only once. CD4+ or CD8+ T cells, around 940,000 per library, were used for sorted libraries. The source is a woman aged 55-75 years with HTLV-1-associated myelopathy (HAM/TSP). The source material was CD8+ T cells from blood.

CDR3 sequence (DNA): TGTGCCAGCAGCTTGGATGGCGGTACTGAAGCTTTCTTT. Translating it yields CASSLDGGTEAFF. This sequence joins TRBV5-5 and TRBJ1-1; no clear D. The CDR3 spans 13 residues. Germline V lookup: CDR1 SGHKS, CDR2 YYEKEE (reference sequence). V was pared by 0 bases and J by 5 bases, with 8 bases between.